One and the same sample provided the 32 T cell receptor beta chains below, sequenced in a study of PD-L1 blockade in urothelial cancer (dated by TCRdb to 2016 to 2017). Receptor amplification or capture employed the immunoSEQ multiplex PCR assay. In TCRdb, the immuneACCESS table is reduced to in-frame sequences with V and J assigned. These tables do not hold every clone; where another copy was compared, an unresolved V gene accounts for under half, and the others remain unexplained. The sample table holds some 29,000 clones, of which about 90% were seen once. Around 3.2% of the sample is held by the ten biggest clonotypes. This material consisted of PBMCs, taken around atezolizumab (anti-PD-L1) treatment. The receptors derive from a man over 45 with urothelial cancer.

CDR3 loop: CASSYLRLAGTYEQYF. The CDR3 DNA follows: TGTGCCAGCAGTTATTTACGTTTAGCGGGGACCTACGAGCAGTACTTC. This rearrangement joins TRBV6-5 to TRBJ2-7; 8 bases line up with TRBD2. This CDR3 spans 16 amino acids. J gave up 2 bases and V 3 bases, and 9 bases lay outside the gene matches. The germline CDR1 and CDR2 sequences are MNHEY and SVGAGI.

The chain combines TRBV5-1 with TRBJ2-3; D may be TRBD2 (5 bases). The germline V gene encodes CDR1 SGHRS and CDR2 YFSETQ. The CDR3 spans 14 residues. V lost 4 bases, J lost 6 bases, and 15 bases lay in between. CDR3 sequence (DNA): TGCGCCAGCAGCCAAGACTATAGAACGGATACGCAGTATTTT. Residues: CASSQDYRTDTQYF.

V is TRBV6-1 and J is TRBJ2-3, with D maybe TRBD1 (6 bases). V was pared by 1 base and J by 8 bases, with 13 bases between. Germline V gives CDR1 MNHNS, CDR2 SASEGT. The CDR3 totals 14 residues. In nucleotides, the CDR3 is TGTGCCAGCAGTGAAGACAGGGTATCGGGTACGCAGTATTTT. As protein: CASSEDRVSGTQYF.

This chain links TRBV28 with TRBJ1-5; perhaps TRBD1 as D (6 bases). The CDR3 covers 15 residues. Germline loops: CDR1 MDHEN, CDR2 SYDVKM. Trimming stripped 3 bases from V and 4 bases from J, with 13 bases between. CDR3 amino acids: CASSLWTAENQPQHF. The CDR3 nucleotides read TGTGCCAGCAGTTTGTGGACAGCCGAGAATCAGCCCCAGCATTTT.

The chain combines TRBV25-1 with TRBJ1-6; D is uncertain. CDR3 size: 16 residues. Germline V gene lookup returns CDR1 MGHDK and CDR2 SYGVNS. Trimming took 3 bases from V and 10 from J, leaving 19 bases between them. The CDR3 bases are TGTGCCAGCAGTGAGCCTCCGTGGCAGGATGGGTCACCCCTCCACTTT. Its protein is CASSEPPWQDGSPLHF.

The chain carries TRBV4-2 and TRBJ1-6; no reliable D call. The CDR3 has 14 amino acids. Germline lookup yields CDR1 LGHNA and CDR2 YNFKEQ. Trimming stripped 0 bases from V and 6 bases from J, with 6 bases between. CDR3 sequence reads: CASSQDGSNSPLHF. The CDR3 nucleotides read TGTGCCAGCAGCCAAGATGGGAGTAATTCACCCCTCCACTTT.

The CDR3 DNA sequence: TGTGCCATCAGGAGGGCAGGGGAGAACACTGAAGCTTTCTTT. Translation: CAIRRAGENTEAFF. J is TRBJ1-1 and V is TRBV10-3, with a possible D match to TRBD1 (6 bases). V gave up 6 bases and J gave up 1 base, with 12 bases separating them. The CDR3 covers 14 residues. Germline assignment: CDR1 ENHRY and CDR2 SYGVKD.

The V call is TRBV29-1, the J call TRBJ2-7; D ambiguous. Germline V gene lookup returns CDR1 SQVTM and CDR2 ANQGSEA. The V gene lost 1 base and the J gene lost 3 bases, with 7 bases spanning the gap. The CDR3 length is 12 residues. CDR3 amino acids: CSVEGPFYEQYF. The DNA for the CDR3 is TGCAGCGTTGAAGGGCCCTTCTACGAGCAGTACTTC.

The V call is TRBV5-5, the J call TRBJ2-2; 9 positions match TRBD1. The CDR3 runs 15 residues. The V segment lost 3 bases and the J segment 8 bases; nucleotides outside the gene matches: 8. The germline gives CDR1 SGHKS, CDR2 YYEKEE (reference sequence). The CDR3 bases are TGTGCCAGCAGCTCTACCGGGACAGGGAGGGGGGAGCTGTTTTTT. Protein sequence: CASSSTGTGRGELFF.

V and J are TRBV9 and TRBJ2-1; 9 bases align to TRBD1. CDR1 and CDR2 from the germline V gene are SGDLS and YYNGEE. Trimming took 2 bases from V and 6 from J; bases not matched to a gene: 6. This CDR3 comprises 15 residues. The DNA of the CDR3 is TGTGCCAGCAGCGTCGGGACAGGGCCCCCCAATGAGCAGTTCTTC. It encodes CASSVGTGPPNEQFF.

The chain is built from TRBV7-8 and TRBJ2-7, with D tentatively TRBD1 (6 bases). The CDR3 extends over 18 amino acids. Germline CDR1 is SGHVS and CDR2 is FQNEAQ. V lost 0 bases and J 1 base, leaving 19 bases between the germline ends. The CDR3, as DNA: TGTGCCAGCAGCTTAGCGATCGACGGACAGCTAACGTCCTACGAGCAGTACTTC. As protein: CASSLAIDGQLTSYEQYF.

The chain employs TRBV28 and TRBJ2-7; 7 bases are a match to TRBD1. Trimming at V came to 6 bases and at J to 0 bases, leaving 5 bases not matched to a gene. The CDR3 runs to 14 residues. From germline, CDR1 is MDHEN and CDR2 SYDVKM. In nucleotides, the CDR3 is TGTGCCAGCAGAACAGGGGTTAGCTCCTACGAGCAGTACTTC. This encodes CASRTGVSSYEQYF.

V usage is TRBV18 and J usage is TRBJ2-1; D remains ambiguous. Looked up from germline, CDR1 is KGHSH and CDR2 is LQKENI. This CDR3 is built from 12 residues. With 2 bases removed from V and 5 bases from J, the gap between germline ends came to 4 bases. CDR3 DNA sequence: TGTGCCAGCTCACCAGTCAACAATGAGCAGTTCTTC. Translated, it gives CASSPVNNEQFF.

The chain is built from TRBV15 and TRBJ2-4; 11 bases match TRBD2. Germline lookup yields CDR1 LNHNV and CDR2 YYDKDF (reference sequence). This CDR3 has 17 amino acids. The trim removed 1 base at V and 6 bases at J, leaving 8 bases unmatched. The CDR3 DNA sequence: TGTGCCACCAGCAGAGGCCCTTCTGGACTAGCGGGAAACATTCAGTACTTC. Translated, it gives CATSRGPSGLAGNIQYF.

The chain recombines TRBV14 with TRBJ2-5, with 11 bases aligning to TRBD2. Germline CDR1 reads SGHDN; CDR2 reads FVKESK. The junction had 5 bases not matched to a gene; V was cut back by 0 bases and J by 5 bases. This CDR3 is built from 16 residues. The CDR3 DNA follows: TGTGCCAGCAGCCAAGACCCTAGCGGGAGGTTCGAGACCCAGTACTTC. Translating gives CASSQDPSGRFETQYF.

The J gene is TRBJ1-1, the V gene TRBV5-4; D not certain. CDR3 length equals 16 residues. Germline CDR1 reads SGHNT; CDR2 reads YYREEE (reference sequence). Trimming removed 1 base from V and 0 bases from J, with 13 bases in between. The CDR3 here is CASSLKKQSLNTEAFF. CDR3 coding DNA: TGTGCCAGCAGCTTGAAGAAACAGTCCTTGAACACTGAAGCTTTCTTT.

The chain joins TRBV10-3 to TRBJ2-3, with 9 bases matching TRBD2. Germline trimming cut 3 bases from V and 6 bases from J; bases unmatched to any gene: 10. Germline loops: CDR1 ENHRY, CDR2 SYGVKD. The CDR3 runs to 16 residues. The CDR3 region is CAISDFSGGLGDTQYF. CDR3 DNA: TGTGCCATCAGTGACTTTAGCGGGGGTCTTGGGGATACGCAGTATTTT.

The chain links TRBV6-1 to TRBJ1-5; TRBD1 agrees at 7 bases. The CDR3 length is 14 residues. The V gene's germline CDR1 is MNHNS and CDR2 SASEGT. Trimming took 3 bases from V and 7 from J; bases not matched to a gene: 6. The CDR3 bases are TGTGCCAGCAGTGAGAAAGGCAGGGGGCAGCCCCAGCATTTT. Residues: CASSEKGRGQPQHF.

The V gene is TRBV12-2, the J gene TRBJ1-2; TRBD1, the table's D call, was not compared with the DNA. TRBV12-2 is a listed pseudogene. CDR3 length: 14 amino acids. The CDR3 spells CASRPPGDRGGYTF. The CDR3 DNA is TGTGCAAGTCGCCCCCCCGGGGACAGAGGTGGCTACACCTTC.

This CDR3 is CASSFLAGGGETQYF. The CDR3 DNA reads TGTGCCAGCAGCTTCCTAGCGGGGGGAGGGGAGACCCAGTACTTC. The V gene is TRBV5-4, the J gene TRBJ2-5; 11 nucleotides agree with TRBD2. Looked up from germline, CDR1 is SGHNT and CDR2 is YYREEE (reference sequence). The J segment lost 5 bases and the V segment lost 2 bases, leaving 5 bases of the junction unmatched. This CDR3 has 15 residues. The variable domain in full, with the rest retrieved from reference TRBV5-4 and TRBJ2-5, is ETGVTQSPTHLIKTRGQQVTLRCSSQSGHNTVSWYQQALGQGPQFIFQYYREEENGRGNFPPRFSGLQFPNYSSELNVNALELDDSALYLCASSFLAGGGETQYFGPGTRLLVL.

V and J are TRBV7-8 and TRBJ1-4, with D uncertain. V lost 1 base, J lost 7 bases, and 16 bases lay in between. The CDR3 is 16 amino acids. The germline V gene encodes CDR1 SGHVS and CDR2 FQNEAQ. In nucleotides, the CDR3 is TGTGCCAGCAGCTTAGGTTGGGGAGCGGGTCTTGAAAAACTGTTTTTT. The encoded protein is CASSLGWGAGLEKLFF.

The gene calls are TRBV11-3 and TRBJ2-1, with 12 bases that match TRBD2. Germline V gene data show CDR1 as SGHNT and CDR2 as YENEEA. This CDR3 has 17 residues. The junction had 9 bases not matched to a gene; V was cut back by 1 base and J by 8 bases. The CDR3 is CASSLGRASGREHEQFF. CDR3 sequence (DNA): TGTGCCAGCAGCTTAGGCCGGGCTAGCGGGAGGGAGCATGAGCAGTTCTTC.

There are a few counts of this clone. The genes are TRBV6-1 and TRBJ1-5; D call uncertain. The V and J ends lost 0 bases and 9 bases respectively, with 12 bases between them. This CDR3 is built from 14 residues. Germline V gives CDR1 MNHNS, CDR2 SASEGT. The CDR3 bases are TGTGCCAGCAGTGAAGCACTGAATGCTAGGCCCCAGCATTTT. It yields the protein CASSEALNARPQHF.

The chain recombines TRBV6-1 with TRBJ2-6, with TRBD2 matching 11 bases. Per germline, CDR1 MNHNS and CDR2 SASEGT. After removal of 4 bases from V and 3 bases from J, the junction contained 8 bases not matched to a gene. This CDR3 spans 18 amino acids. The chain's CDR3 is CASSATSGSLFGANVLTF. The CDR3 DNA reads TGTGCCAGCAGTGCAACTAGCGGGAGTTTATTTGGGGCCAACGTCCTGACTTTC.

The chain is built from TRBV12-5 and TRBJ2-3; 8 bases fit TRBD1. This CDR3 contains 19 residues. Germline loops: CDR1 LGHNT, CDR2 FRNRAP. V lost 0 bases, J lost 5 bases, and 16 bases stayed unmatched. CDR3 in DNA: TGTGCTAGTGGTTTGGTAATAGGCGGTCAGGGGGCAGTGAAAGATACGCAGTATTTT. It codes for CASGLVIGGQGAVKDTQYF.

This clone was observed a handful of times. The chain employs TRBV6-1 and TRBJ1-1; the D gene is possibly TRBD1 (6 bases). The V gene lost 3 bases and the J gene lost 0 bases, with 20 bases spanning the gap. Per germline, CDR1 MNHNS and CDR2 SASEGT. The CDR3 consists of 18 residues. DNA for the CDR3: TGTGCCAGCAGTGATTGGGGCAGGGGAAACGAGTTGAACACTGAAGCTTTCTTT. Translation gives CASSDWGRGNELNTEAFF.

The gene calls are TRBV9 and TRBJ2-7; D is unclear. Trimming removed 0 bases from V and 1 base from J, with 11 bases in between. Germline CDR1 SGDLS, CDR2 YYNGEE. The CDR3 has 15 residues. CDR3 sequence: CASSVDLSVSYEQYF. The CDR3 DNA is TGTGCCAGCAGCGTAGACCTTTCAGTGTCCTACGAGCAGTACTTC. The variable domain in full, completed from reference TRBV9 and TRBJ2-7, reads DSGVTQTPKHLITATGQRVTLRCSPRSGDLSVYWYQQSLDQGLQFLIQYYNGEERAKGNILERFSAQQFPDLHSELNLSSLELGDSALYFCASSVDLSVSYEQYFGPGTRLTVT.

J is TRBJ2-2 and V is TRBV12-5, with TRBD1 matching over 9 bases. This CDR3 has 16 residues. V trimming: 3 bases; J trimming: 8 bases; junction bases outside the gene matches: 10. Germline V gives CDR1 LGHNT, CDR2 FRNRAP. The CDR3 region is CASGLGQGPLGGELFF. CDR3 nucleotides: TGTGCTAGTGGTTTAGGACAGGGGCCATTGGGAGGGGAGCTGTTTTTT.

V is TRBV25-1 and J is TRBJ2-2; D gene uncertain. Germline CDR1 and CDR2: MGHDK and SYGVNS. V lost 8 bases and J lost 8, with 9 bases in between. The length of the CDR3 is 11 residues. CDR3 sequence reads: CASYGRGELFF. DNA for the CDR3: TGTGCCAGCTACGGTCGTGGGGAGCTGTTTTTT.

The gene calls are TRBV13 and TRBJ2-6; a possible D gene is TRBD1 (6 bases). Trimming left V 0 bases short and J 0 bases short, with 12 bases between. Germline V CDR1 and CDR2: PRHDT, FYEKMQ (reference sequence). The CDR3 consists of 18 residues. CDR3 in DNA: TGTGCCAGCAGCTTAGGGACAGGCGCCTTCTCTGGGGCCAACGTCCTGACTTTC. Protein: CASSLGTGAFSGANVLTF.

This clone showed up just a few times. The chain carries TRBV29-1 and TRBJ2-3, with TRBD2 identical over 8 bases. V lost 7 bases and J lost 2; bases outside the gene matches: 8. The CDR3 covers 14 residues. Per the germline V gene, CDR1 is SQVTM and CDR2 is ANQGSEA. As DNA, the CDR3 is TGCAGCGGCCAACTAGCGGCGGCCACAGATACGCAGTATTTT. Its protein product is CSGQLAAATDTQYF.

The V gene is TRBV5-6, the J gene TRBJ1-1; D is undetermined. The CDR3 extends over 17 amino acids. The germline V and J ends were trimmed by 4 bases and 4 bases, with 23 bases remaining between them. Germline V gene data show CDR1 as SGHDT and CDR2 as YYEEEE. The CDR3 loop reads CASSPAGIIAAGTEAFF. DNA of the CDR3: TGTGCCAGCAGCCCTGCCGGGATCATCGCGGCGGGCACTGAAGCTTTCTTT.